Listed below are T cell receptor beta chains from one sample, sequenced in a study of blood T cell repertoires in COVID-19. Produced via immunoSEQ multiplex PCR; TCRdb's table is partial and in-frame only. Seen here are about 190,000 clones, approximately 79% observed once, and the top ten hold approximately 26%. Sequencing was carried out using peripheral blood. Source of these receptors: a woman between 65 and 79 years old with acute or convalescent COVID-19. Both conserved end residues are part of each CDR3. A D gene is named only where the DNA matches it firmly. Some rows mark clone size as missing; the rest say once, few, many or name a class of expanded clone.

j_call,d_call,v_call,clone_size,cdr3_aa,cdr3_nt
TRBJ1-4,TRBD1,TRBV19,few,CASSIRTGTNEKLFF,TGTGCCAGTAGTATTCGGACAGGGACTAATGAAAAACTGTTTTTT
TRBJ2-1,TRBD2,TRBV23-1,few,CASSQWGPIAGVSDNEPDNEQFF,TGCGCCAGCAGTCAATGGGGGCCGATAGCGGGAGTCTCCGACAACGAGCCCGACAATGAGCAGTTCTTC
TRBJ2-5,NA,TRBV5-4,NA,CASSLAGLQETQYF,TGTGCCAGCAGCTTGGCCGGACTTCAAGAGACCCAGTACTTC
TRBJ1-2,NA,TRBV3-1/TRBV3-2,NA,CASSQGFGGYTF,TGTGCCAGCAGTCAGGGTTTTGGCGGCTACACCTTC
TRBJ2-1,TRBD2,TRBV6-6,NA,CASSSSGRALHEQFF,TGTGCCAGCAGTTCCAGCGGGAGGGCCCTCCATGAGCAGTTCTTC
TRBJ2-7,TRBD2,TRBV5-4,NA,CASSPGLTTYEQYF,TGTGCCAGCAGCCCGGGACTAACAACGTACGAGCAGTACTTC
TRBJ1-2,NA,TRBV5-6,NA,CASSLVSRSGNYGYTF,TGTGCCAGCAGCTTGGTATCCCGGTCCGGGAACTATGGCTACACCTTC
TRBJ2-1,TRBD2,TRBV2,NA,CASSEGLAGANEQFF,TGTGCCAGCAGTGAGGGGCTAGCGGGGGCCAATGAGCAGTTCTTC
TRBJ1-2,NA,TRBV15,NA,CATSRDASLSGGYTF,TGTGCCACCAGCAGAGATGCTTCTCTCTCGGGTGGCTACACCTTC
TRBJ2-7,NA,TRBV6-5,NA,CASSYSPGAYEQYF,TGTGCCAGCAGTTACTCGCCCGGAGCCTACGAGCAGTACTTC
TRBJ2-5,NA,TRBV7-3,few,CASSTGHEETQYF,TGTGCCAGCAGCACCGGACACGAAGAGACCCAGTACTTC
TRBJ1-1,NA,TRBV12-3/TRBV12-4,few,CASSLSGNTEAFF,TGTGCCAGCAGTTTATCAGGGAACACTGAAGCTTTCTTT
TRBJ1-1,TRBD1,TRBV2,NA,CASKNRGGEMNTEAFF,TGTGCCAGCAAAAACAGGGGGGGAGAAATGAACACTGAAGCTTTCTTT
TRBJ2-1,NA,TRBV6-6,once,CASRRAEYNEQFF,TGTGCCAGCAGGAGAGCGGAATACAATGAGCAGTTCTTC
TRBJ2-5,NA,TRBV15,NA,CATSRDGVIQYF,TGTGCCACCAGCAGAGATGGAGTGATCCAGTACTTC
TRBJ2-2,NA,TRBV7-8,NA,CASSLFRGRGGGELFF,TGTGCCAGCAGCTTATTCCGGGGTCGTGGTGGCGGGGAGCTGTTTTTT
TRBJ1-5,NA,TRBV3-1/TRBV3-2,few,CASSQDPDQPQHF,TGTGCCAGCAGCCAAGATCCCGATCAGCCCCAGCATTTT
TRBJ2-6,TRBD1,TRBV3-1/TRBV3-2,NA,CASSQGTGVAGANVLTF,TGTGCCAGCAGCCAAGGGACAGGGGTTGCTGGGGCCAACGTCCTGACTTTC
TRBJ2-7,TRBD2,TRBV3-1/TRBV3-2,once,CASSGGDGTYEQYF,TGTGCCAGCAGTGGGGGGGATGGAACCTACGAGCAGTACTTC
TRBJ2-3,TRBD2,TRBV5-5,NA,CASSLIAGVFADTQYF,TGTGCCAGCAGCTTGATAGCGGGAGTATTCGCAGATACGCAGTATTTT
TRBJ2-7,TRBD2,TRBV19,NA,CASSIEGTTGVFEQYF,TGTGCCAGTAGTATAGAGGGGACTACCGGGGTATTCGAGCAGTACTTC
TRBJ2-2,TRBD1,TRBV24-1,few,CATSGPGTGNTGELFF,TGTGCCACCAGTGGCCCCGGGACAGGGAACACCGGGGAGCTGTTTTTT
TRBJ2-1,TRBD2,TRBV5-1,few,CASSGGTSGNEQFF,TGCGCCAGCAGCGGAGGGACTAGCGGCAATGAGCAGTTCTTC
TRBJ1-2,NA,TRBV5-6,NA,CASSLDWTSTNYGYTF,TGTGCCAGCAGCTTGGATTGGACATCTACTAACTATGGCTACACCTTC
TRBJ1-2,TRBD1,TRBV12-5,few,CASGLTTGEAGYGYTF,TGTGCTAGTGGTTTAACCACAGGGGAGGCCGGCTATGGCTACACCTTC
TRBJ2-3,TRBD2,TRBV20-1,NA,CSASRLAANTDTQYF,TGCAGTGCTAGTCGGCTAGCGGCAAACACAGATACGCAGTATTTT
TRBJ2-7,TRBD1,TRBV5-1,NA,CASSSPGQGLYEQYF,TGCGCCAGCAGCTCACCGGGACAGGGCCTCTACGAGCAGTACTTC
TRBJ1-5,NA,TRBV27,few,CASSINGGNQPQHF,TGTGCCAGCAGTATAAACGGGGGCAATCAGCCCCAGCATTTT
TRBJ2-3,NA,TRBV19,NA,CASSIGTGSRHTDTQYF,TGTGCCAGTAGTATCGGGACCGGGAGCCGGCACACAGATACGCAGTATTTT
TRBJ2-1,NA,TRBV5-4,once,CASSFGVYSYNEQFF,TGTGCCAGCAGCTTCGGGGTGTACTCCTACAATGAGCAGTTCTTC
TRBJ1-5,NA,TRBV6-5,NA,CASSDSWRVSQPQHF,TGTGCCAGCAGCGATTCTTGGCGGGTTAGTCAGCCCCAGCATTTT
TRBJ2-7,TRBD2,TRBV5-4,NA,CASSSGFTSGSYEQYF,TGTGCCAGCAGCTCGGGATTTACTAGCGGGAGCTACGAGCAGTACTTC
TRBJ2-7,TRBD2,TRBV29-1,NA,CSARTSGGSYEQYF,TGCAGCGCAAGGACTAGCGGGGGCTCCTACGAGCAGTACTTC
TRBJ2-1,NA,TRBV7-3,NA,CASSARAGTSYNEQFF,TGTGCCAGCAGCGCTAGGGCGGGAACGTCCTACAATGAGCAGTTCTTC
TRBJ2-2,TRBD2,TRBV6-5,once,CASSLGTTNGELFF,TGTGCCAGCAGTCTAGGGACTACCAACGGGGAGCTGTTTTTT
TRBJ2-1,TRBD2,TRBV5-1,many,CASSLLGLAGYNEQFF,TGCGCCAGCAGCTTACTGGGACTAGCGGGGTACAATGAGCAGTTCTTC
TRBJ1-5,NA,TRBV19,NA,CASSIPPGQPQHF,TGTGCCAGTAGTATCCCTCCGGGGCAGCCCCAGCATTTT
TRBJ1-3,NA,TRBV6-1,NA,CASSEIRGGSGNTIYF,TGTGCCAGCAGTGAAATAAGGGGAGGCTCTGGAAACACCATATATTTT
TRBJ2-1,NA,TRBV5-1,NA,CASTLSGDEQFF,TGCGCCAGCACCCTATCGGGGGATGAGCAGTTCTTC
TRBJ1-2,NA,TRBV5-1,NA,CASSLGGPEAHYGYTF,TGCGCCAGCAGCTTGGGGGGGCCGGAGGCCCACTATGGCTACACCTTC
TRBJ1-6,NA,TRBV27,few,CASTVGASPLHF,TGTGCCAGCACCGTAGGGGCTTCACCCCTCCACTTT
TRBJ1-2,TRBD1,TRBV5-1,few,CASSLAGTGGYGYTF,TGCGCCAGCAGCTTGGCCGGGACAGGGGGCTATGGCTACACCTTC
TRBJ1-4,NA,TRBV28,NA,CASSPPGREKLFF,TGTGCCAGCAGTCCCCCGGGGAGGGAAAAACTGTTTTTT
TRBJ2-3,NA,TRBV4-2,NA,CASSQASGTDTQYF,TGTGCCAGCAGCCAAGCTAGCGGCACAGATACGCAGTATTTT
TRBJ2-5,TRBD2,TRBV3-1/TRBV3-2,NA,CASSFGLESGETQYF,TGTGCCAGCAGTTTCGGACTAGAGTCGGGAGAGACCCAGTACTTC
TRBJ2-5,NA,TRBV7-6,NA,CASSKYQETQYF,TGTGCCAGCAGTAAATACCAAGAGACCCAGTACTTC
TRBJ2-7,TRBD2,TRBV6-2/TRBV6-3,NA,CASSGTSGKLGYYEQYF,TGTGCCAGCAGTGGGACTAGCGGGAAACTCGGATACTACGAGCAGTACTTC
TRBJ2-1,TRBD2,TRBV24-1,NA,CATSDRLAGPYNEQFF,TGTGCCACCAGTGACAGACTAGCGGGACCCTACAATGAGCAGTTCTTC